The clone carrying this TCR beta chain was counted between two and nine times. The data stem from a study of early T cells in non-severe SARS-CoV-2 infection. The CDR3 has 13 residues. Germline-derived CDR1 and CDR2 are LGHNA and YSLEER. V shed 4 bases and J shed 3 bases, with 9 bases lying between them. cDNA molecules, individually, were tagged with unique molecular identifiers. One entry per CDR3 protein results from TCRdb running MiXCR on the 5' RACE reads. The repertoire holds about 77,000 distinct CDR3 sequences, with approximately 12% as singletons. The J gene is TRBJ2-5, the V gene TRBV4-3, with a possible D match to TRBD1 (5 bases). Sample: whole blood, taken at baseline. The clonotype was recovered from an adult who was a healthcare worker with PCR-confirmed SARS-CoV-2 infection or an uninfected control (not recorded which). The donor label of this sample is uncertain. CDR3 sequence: CASSRQTEETQYF. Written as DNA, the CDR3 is TGCGCCAGCAGCCGCCAGACAGAAGAGACCCAGTACTTC.